The sequence of this TCR beta chain was determined in a study of blood T cells in healthy people across ages. General study points: Donor CMV infection status was unknown, possibly confounding age-related changes in expanded clonotypes. With naive T cell percentage, TCR beta diversity showed a strong correlation.

This clonotype has a count of ten or more. Its antigen is as yet unknown. The CDR3 is 16 amino acids. The V and J ends lost 7 bases and 1 base respectively, with 19 bases between them. Extraction of total RNA produced a minimum of 5.5 micrograms from each sample. Primed by a sample-barcoded 5' primer and a J-beta primer mix, a second PCR proceeded for roughly 6 to 12 cycles. A tag from a template-switch adaptor with 12 random nucleotides marked each cDNA molecule. MiXCR, applied by TCRdb to the 5' RACE reads, yields one record per CDR3 protein. The sample holds about 630,000 distinct CDR3 sequences; around 21% are singletons and the top ten take approximately 3.7%.

The sequencing sample was made of blood. This TCR came from a man in his 70s in good health. The gene calls are TRBV12-3 or TRBV12-4 and TRBJ1-2, with D perhaps matching TRBD1 (6 bases). CDR3 nucleotide sequence: TGTGCCAGCAAACCAGGGGAAAGCTGGAATAACTATGGCTACACCTTC. Amino acid sequence: CASKPGESWNNYGYTF.